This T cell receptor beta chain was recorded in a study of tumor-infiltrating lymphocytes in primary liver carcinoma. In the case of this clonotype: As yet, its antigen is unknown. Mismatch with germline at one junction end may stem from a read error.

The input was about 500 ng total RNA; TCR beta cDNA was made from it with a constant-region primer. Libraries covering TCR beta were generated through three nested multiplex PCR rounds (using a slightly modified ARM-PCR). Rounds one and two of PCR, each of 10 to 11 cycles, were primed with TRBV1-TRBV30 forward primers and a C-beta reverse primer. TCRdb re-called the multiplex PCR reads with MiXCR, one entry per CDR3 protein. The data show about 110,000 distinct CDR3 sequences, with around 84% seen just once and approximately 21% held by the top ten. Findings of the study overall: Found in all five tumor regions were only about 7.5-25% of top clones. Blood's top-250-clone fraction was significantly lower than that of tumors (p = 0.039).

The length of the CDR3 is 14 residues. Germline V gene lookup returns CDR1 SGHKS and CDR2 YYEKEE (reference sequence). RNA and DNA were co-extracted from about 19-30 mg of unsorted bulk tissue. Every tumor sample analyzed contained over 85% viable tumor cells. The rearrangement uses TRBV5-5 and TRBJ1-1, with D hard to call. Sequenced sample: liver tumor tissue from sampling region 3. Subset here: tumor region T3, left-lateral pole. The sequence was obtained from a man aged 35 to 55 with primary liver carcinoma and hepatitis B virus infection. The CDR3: CVSSFVTLRTEAFF. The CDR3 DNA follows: TGTGTCAGCAGCTTTGTTACCCTGAGGACTGAAGCTTTCTTT.